This T cell receptor (beta chain) was identified during a study of response to subunit inactivated influenza vaccine. General observations from the study: The authors suggested that few new T cells are recruited per seasonal influenza vaccination.

This clonotype came up a few times. Its specificity is unknown. TCRdb ran MiXCR on the RT-PCR reads and lists one entry per CDR3 protein. The profile shows about 780,000 distinct CDR3 sequences, under 20% of them singletons. From germline, CDR1 is ENHRY and CDR2 SYGVKD. V was clipped by 9 bases and J by 9 bases; unmatched bases: 3. The CDR3 extends over 13 amino acids. This sequence originates from a man between 50 and 59 years old who received an inactivated influenza vaccine. This sequence joins TRBV10-3 and TRBJ2-1, with TRBD2 matching over 15 bases. The sequences come from PBMCs from blood, collected 4 to 6 days after vaccination. The CDR3 reads CAIGTSGRTEQFF. The CDR3 nucleotides are TGTGCCATTGGGACTAGCGGGAGGACTGAGCAGTTCTTC.